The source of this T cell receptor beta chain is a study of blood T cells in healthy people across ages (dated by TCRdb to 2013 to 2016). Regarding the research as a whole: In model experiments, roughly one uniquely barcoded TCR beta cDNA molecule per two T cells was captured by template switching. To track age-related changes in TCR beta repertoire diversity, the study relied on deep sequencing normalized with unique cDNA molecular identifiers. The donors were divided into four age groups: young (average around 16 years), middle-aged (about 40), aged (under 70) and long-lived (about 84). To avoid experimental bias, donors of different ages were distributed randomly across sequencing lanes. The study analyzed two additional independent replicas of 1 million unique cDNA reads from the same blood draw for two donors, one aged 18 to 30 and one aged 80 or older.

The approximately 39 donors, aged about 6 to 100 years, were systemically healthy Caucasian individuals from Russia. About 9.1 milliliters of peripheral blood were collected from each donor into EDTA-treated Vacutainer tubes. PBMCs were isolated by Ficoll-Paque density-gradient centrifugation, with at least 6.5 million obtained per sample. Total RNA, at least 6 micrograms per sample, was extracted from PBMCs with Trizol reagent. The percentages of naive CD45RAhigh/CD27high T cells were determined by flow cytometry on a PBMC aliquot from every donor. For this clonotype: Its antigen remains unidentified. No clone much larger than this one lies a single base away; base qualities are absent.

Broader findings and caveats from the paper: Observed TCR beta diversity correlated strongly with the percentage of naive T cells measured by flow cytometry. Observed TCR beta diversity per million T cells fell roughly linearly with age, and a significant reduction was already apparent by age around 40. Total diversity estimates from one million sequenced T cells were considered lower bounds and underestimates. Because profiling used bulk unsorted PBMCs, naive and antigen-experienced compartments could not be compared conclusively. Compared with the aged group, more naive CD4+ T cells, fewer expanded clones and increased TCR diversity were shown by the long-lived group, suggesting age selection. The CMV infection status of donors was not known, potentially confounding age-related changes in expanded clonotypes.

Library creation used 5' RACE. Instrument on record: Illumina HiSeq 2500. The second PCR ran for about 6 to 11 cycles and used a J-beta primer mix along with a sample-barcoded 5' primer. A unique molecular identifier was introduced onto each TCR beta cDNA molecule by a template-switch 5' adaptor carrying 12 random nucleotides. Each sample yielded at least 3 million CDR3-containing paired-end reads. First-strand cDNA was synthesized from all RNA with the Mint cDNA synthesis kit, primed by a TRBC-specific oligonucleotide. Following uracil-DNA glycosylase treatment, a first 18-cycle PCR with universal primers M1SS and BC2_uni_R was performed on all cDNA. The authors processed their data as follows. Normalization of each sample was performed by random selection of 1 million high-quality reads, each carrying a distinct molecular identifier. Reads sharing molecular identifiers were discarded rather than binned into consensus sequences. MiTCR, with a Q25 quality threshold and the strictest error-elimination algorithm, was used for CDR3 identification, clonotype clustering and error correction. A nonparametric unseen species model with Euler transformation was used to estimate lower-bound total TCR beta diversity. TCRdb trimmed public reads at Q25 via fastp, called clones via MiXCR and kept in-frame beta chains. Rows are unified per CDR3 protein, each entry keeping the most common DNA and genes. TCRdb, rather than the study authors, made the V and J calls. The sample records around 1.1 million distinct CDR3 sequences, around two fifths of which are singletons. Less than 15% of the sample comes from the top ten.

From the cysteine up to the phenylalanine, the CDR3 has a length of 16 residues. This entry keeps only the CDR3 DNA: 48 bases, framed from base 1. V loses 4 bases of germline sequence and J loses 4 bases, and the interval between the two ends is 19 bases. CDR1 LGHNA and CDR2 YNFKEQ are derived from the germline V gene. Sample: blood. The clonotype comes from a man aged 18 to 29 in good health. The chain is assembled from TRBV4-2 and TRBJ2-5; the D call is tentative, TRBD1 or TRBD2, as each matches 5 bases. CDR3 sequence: CASSPTRAGFRETQYF. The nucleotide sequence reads TGTGCCAGCAGCCCAACGCGGGCAGGGTTTCGAGAGACCCAGTACTTC.